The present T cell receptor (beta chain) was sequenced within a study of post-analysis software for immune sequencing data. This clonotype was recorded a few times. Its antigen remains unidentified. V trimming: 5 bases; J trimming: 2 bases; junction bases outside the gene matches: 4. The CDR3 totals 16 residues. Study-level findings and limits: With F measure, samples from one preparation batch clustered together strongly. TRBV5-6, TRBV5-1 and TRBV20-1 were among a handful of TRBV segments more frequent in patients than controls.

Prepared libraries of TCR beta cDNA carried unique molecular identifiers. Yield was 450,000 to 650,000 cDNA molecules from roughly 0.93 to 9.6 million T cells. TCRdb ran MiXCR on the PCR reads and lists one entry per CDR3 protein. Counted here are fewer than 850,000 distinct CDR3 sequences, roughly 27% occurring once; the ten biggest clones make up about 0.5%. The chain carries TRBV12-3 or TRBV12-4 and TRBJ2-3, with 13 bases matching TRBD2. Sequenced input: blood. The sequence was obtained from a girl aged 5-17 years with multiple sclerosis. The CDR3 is CASSPGTSGTTDTQYF. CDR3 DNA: TGTGCCAGCAGTCCCGGGACTAGCGGGACCACAGATACGCAGTATTTT.